This T cell receptor (beta chain) was sequenced in a study of blood T cell repertoires in COVID-19. For the study at large: Acute and convalescent COVID-19 samples came from the United States, Italy and Spain.

The CDR3 consists of 15 residues. Germline assignment: CDR1 GTSNPN and CDR2 SVGIG (reference sequence). V shed 7 bases and J shed 5 bases, with 24 bases lying between them. Original processing notes: Counts of nucleated cells, estimated from reference gene primer amplification, were obtained. The data were produced by immunoSEQ multiplex PCR, yet TCRdb's version contains in-frame clones alone and is incomplete. V, J and clone size derive from that table, while D and trimming were established from the DNA sequence. The data contain roughly 150,000 clones, more than 70% of them singletons. The chain links TRBV30 to TRBJ2-7; D may be TRBD1 (5 bases). This TCR was recovered from a woman between 45 and 60 years old with acute or convalescent COVID-19. Sequencing was done on a sample of peripheral blood. In nucleotides, the CDR3 is TGTGCCTCAGACTGGCCACAGGTAGGGCGAGACGAGCAGTACTTC. It translates to CASDWPQVGRDEQYF.